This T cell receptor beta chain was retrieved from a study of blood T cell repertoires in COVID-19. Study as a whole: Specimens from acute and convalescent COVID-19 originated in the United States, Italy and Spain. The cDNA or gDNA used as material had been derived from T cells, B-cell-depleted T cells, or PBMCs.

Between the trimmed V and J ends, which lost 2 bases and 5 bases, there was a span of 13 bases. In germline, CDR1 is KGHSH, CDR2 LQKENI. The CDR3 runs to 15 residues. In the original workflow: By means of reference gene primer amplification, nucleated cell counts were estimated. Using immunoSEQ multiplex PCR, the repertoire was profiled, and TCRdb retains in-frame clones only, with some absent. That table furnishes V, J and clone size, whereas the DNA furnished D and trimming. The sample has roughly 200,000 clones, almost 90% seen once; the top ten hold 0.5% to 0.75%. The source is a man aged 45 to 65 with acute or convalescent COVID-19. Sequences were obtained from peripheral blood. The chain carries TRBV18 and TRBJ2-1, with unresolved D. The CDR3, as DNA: TGTGCCAGCTCACCAAGGAGTGGCGGCCACAATGAGCAGTTCTTC. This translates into CASSPRSGGHNEQFF.